The 20 T cell receptor beta chains presented below share a single source sample, sequenced in a study of T cell repertoires in cytomegalovirus infection. Via MiXCR, TCRdb re-called the reads, giving one row per CDR3 protein. The table shows some 320,000 distinct CDR3 sequences, with about 27% occurring only once. No antigen is known for these receptors. The sample in question was cultured PBMCs, obtained from culture after CMV antigen stimulation. These receptors originate from a human donor in good health (CMV status not recorded). Some clones in this sample may be carry-over from other donors' samples.

The V call is TRBV7-2, the J call TRBJ2-1; D might be TRBD1 (5 bases). The germline V gene has CDR1 SGHTA and CDR2 FQGNSA. Trimming removed 0 bases at V and 11 bases at J, with 17 bases between. The CDR3 has 15 residues. The CDR3 nucleotides read TGTGCCAGCAGCTTAGCGGGGCAGAGGACGGTACAGCAGTTCTTC. The encoded protein is CASSLAGQRTVQQFF.

This clonotype was seen a handful of times. The chain is built from TRBV6-1 and TRBJ1-2, with unresolved D. V was shortened by 8 bases and J by 3 bases, with 10 bases between the two germline ends. The CDR3 loop spans 12 amino acids. Germline values: CDR1 MNHNS, CDR2 SASEGT. CDR3 in amino acids: CASGGRDYGYTF. In DNA, the CDR3 is TGTGCCAGCGGAGGGAGGGACTATGGCTACACCTTC.

The chain has TRBV20-1 and TRBJ1-3; D gene ambiguous. Between the trimmed V and J ends, which lost 5 bases and 0 bases, there was a span of 14 bases. Germline V gene lookup returns CDR1 DFQATT and CDR2 SNEGSKA (reference sequence). The CDR3 length is 15 residues. The CDR3 spells CSAEGRLSSGNTIYF. The CDR3 DNA reads as TGCAGTGCTGAAGGACGGCTGAGCTCTGGAAACACCATATATTTT.

This clonotype was picked up many times. The V call is TRBV27, the J call TRBJ2-7, with D maybe TRBD2 (5 bases). CDR1 MNHEY and CDR2 SMNVEV come from the germline V gene (reference sequence). The V and J ends lost 5 bases and 1 base respectively, with 12 bases between them. The CDR3 is 14 amino acids. CDR3 sequence reads: CASSTPRVSYEQYF. The CDR3 DNA is TGTGCCAGCAGTACCCCGCGGGTGTCCTACGAGCAGTACTTC.

The CDR3 region is CASTLGGLNTEAFF. CDR3 coding DNA: TGTGCCAGCACCTTGGGGGGGCTGAACACTGAAGCTTTCTTT. The chain employs TRBV12-3 or TRBV12-4 and TRBJ1-1, with a tentative D call TRBD1 (6 bases). With 7 bases removed from V and 0 bases from J, the gap between germline ends came to 12 bases. This CDR3 comprises 14 residues.

The rearrangement links TRBV2 to TRBJ2-5; no firm D call. The CDR3 extends over 14 amino acids. Germline-derived CDR1 and CDR2 are SNHLY and FYNNEI. V was trimmed by 5 bases and J by 3 bases, leaving 13 bases between them. The CDR3 loop is CASSFERAEETQYF. As DNA, the CDR3 is TGTGCCAGCAGTTTCGAGCGAGCAGAAGAGACCCAGTACTTC. The whole variable domain, filled in from reference TRBV2 and TRBJ2-5, reads EPEVTQTPSHQVTQMGQEVILRCVPISNHLYFYWYRQILGQKVEFLVSFYNNEISEKSEIFDDQFSVERPDGSNFTLKIRSTKLEDSAMYFCASSFERAEETQYFGPGTRLLVL.

This clonotype was seen a few times. The chain is built from TRBV7-2 and TRBJ2-1; D gene uncertain. Germline-derived CDR1 and CDR2 are SGHTA and FQGNSA. This CDR3 has 15 residues. Trimming took 1 base from V and 5 from J, leaving 12 bases between them. CDR3 DNA: TGTGCCAGCAGCTTAGTAATGAGAGCCAACAATGAGCAGTTCTTC. Encoded protein: CASSLVMRANNEQFF.

This clonotype has at least ten counts. The V and J genes are TRBV7-8 and TRBJ1-1; D remains unclear. The CDR3 runs 17 residues. Looked up from germline, CDR1 is SGHVS and CDR2 is FQNEAQ. The ends were cut back, 0 bases at V and 1 base at J, with 15 bases in the middle. Written as DNA, the CDR3 is TGTGCCAGCAGCTTAGCACTCTCCGGGCTCCAGAACACTGAAGCTTTCTTT. It is translated as CASSLALSGLQNTEAFF.

The chain couples TRBV6-1 to TRBJ1-2; perhaps TRBD1 as D (6 bases). Trimming removed 6 bases at V and 5 bases at J, with 19 bases between. Per the germline V gene, CDR1 is MNHNS and CDR2 is SASEGT. This CDR3 is 15 amino acids long. CDR3 nucleotides: TGTGCCAGCAGCAACCAGGGGAGGGGCAGTTATGGCTACACCTTC. Encoded protein: CASSNQGRGSYGYTF.

The genes are TRBV7-3 and TRBJ2-7; TRBD1 aligns across 8 bases. The germline V gene has CDR1 SGHTA and CDR2 FQGTGA. The CDR3 is 16 amino acids. V lost 4 bases to trimming and J lost 2 bases; unmatched junction nucleotides: 10. The CDR3 DNA sequence: TGTGCCAGCAGCTCACCCCGACAGGGGTTAACCTACGAGCAGTACTTC. This sequence encodes CASSSPRQGLTYEQYF.

The V and J genes are TRBV10-3 and TRBJ1-4; 10 nucleotides agree with TRBD1. The germline V gene encodes CDR1 ENHRY and CDR2 SYGVKD. The CDR3 is made up of 13 amino acids. J lost 7 bases, V lost 11 bases, and 7 bases had no gene match. The CDR3 nucleotides read TGTGCCTCCGCCGGGACAGGGGTTGAAAAACTGTTTTTT. This translates into CASAGTGVEKLFF.

V and J are TRBV20-1 and TRBJ2-2, with 10 bases that match TRBD1. Germline CDR1 reads DFQATT; CDR2 reads SNEGSKA (reference sequence). V lost 5 bases and J lost 1; bases outside the gene matches: 7. CDR3 size: 16 residues. The DNA for the CDR3 is TGCAGTGCTCCCGGGACAGGGGCTCGGAACACCGGGGAGCTGTTTTTT. This encodes CSAPGTGARNTGELFF.

This chain connects TRBV7-3 to TRBJ2-7; D is possibly TRBD1 (6 bases). Germline V CDR1 and CDR2: SGHTA, FQGTGA. The CDR3 is made up of 12 amino acids. V was shortened by 0 bases and J by 6 bases, with 6 bases between the two germline ends. As DNA, the CDR3 is TGTGCCAGCAGCTTAACGGGGGCCGAGCAGTACTTC. This codes for CASSLTGAEQYF.

This sequence joins TRBV28 and TRBJ1-2, with 7 positions matching TRBD1. From germline, CDR1 is MDHEN and CDR2 SYDVKM. J lost 3 bases, V lost 4 bases, and 8 bases had no gene match. The CDR3 sequence is 15 residues long. CDR3 nucleotide sequence: TGTGCCAGCAGTTATGGGAGGGGGCGCGACTATGGCTACACCTTC. Its translation is CASSYGRGRDYGYTF.

The CDR3 loop is CASSFGGVSGTEAFF. The CDR3 region has the DNA TGTGCCAGCAGCTTCGGTGGAGTCAGCGGCACTGAAGCTTTCTTT. The genes are TRBV7-9 and TRBJ1-1; D gene ambiguous. The germline V gene has CDR1 SEHNR and CDR2 FQNEAQ (reference sequence). The CDR3 is 15 residues long. With 3 bases removed from V and 4 bases from J, the gap between germline ends came to 15 bases.

This clonotype came up a few times. The rearrangement uses TRBV29-1 and TRBJ2-6; the match to TRBD1 covers 7 bases. This CDR3 is 15 amino acids long. The trim removed 2 bases at V and 2 bases at J, leaving 3 bases unmatched. The germline gives CDR1 SQVTM, CDR2 ANQGSEA. This chain's CDR3 is CSVESGTAGANVLTF. CDR3 nucleotide sequence: TGCAGCGTTGAATCAGGGACAGCTGGGGCCAACGTCCTGACTTTC. Combining the CDR3 with reference TRBV29-1 and TRBJ2-6 gives the whole variable domain SAVISQKPSRDICQRGTSLTIQCQVDSQVTMMFWYRQQPGQSLTLIATANQGSEATYESGFVIDKFPISRPNLTFSTLTVSNMSPEDSSIYLCSVESGTAGANVLTFGAGSRLTVL.

The chain is built from TRBV5-5 and TRBJ2-1; 7 nucleotides match TRBD1. Germline CDR1 and CDR2: SGHKS and YYEKEE (reference sequence). The V segment lost 0 bases and the J segment 0 bases; nucleotides outside the gene matches: 9. CDR3 size: 18 residues. DNA for the CDR3: TGTGCCAGCAGCTTGGAGGGGGCCGCCATAAGCTCCTACAATGAGCAGTTCTTC. Its translation is CASSLEGAAISSYNEQFF.

The chain recombines TRBV18 with TRBJ2-1; D not certain. The CDR3 length is 13 residues. Germline V CDR1 and CDR2: KGHSH, LQKENI. V was pared by 3 bases and J by 7 bases, with 10 bases between. In nucleotides, the CDR3 is TGTGCCAGCTCACCGTCGATAGGGAATGAGCAGTTCTTC. It codes for CASSPSIGNEQFF.

CDR3 DNA sequence: TGTGCCAGCAGCGTAGACGCGGGAGGTAGCCCCTACAATGAGCAGTTCTTC. Residues: CASSVDAGGSPYNEQFF. The V gene is TRBV9, the J gene TRBJ2-1, with TRBD2 matching 8 bases. Germline CDR1 is SGDLS and CDR2 is YYNGEE. The V and J ends lost 0 bases and 2 bases, in that order; junction bases with no gene match: 7. CDR3 length equals 17 residues. The full variable domain, completed using reference TRBV9 and TRBJ2-1, is DSGVTQTPKHLITATGQRVTLRCSPRSGDLSVYWYQQSLDQGLQFLIQYYNGEERAKGNILERFSAQQFPDLHSELNLSSLELGDSALYFCASSVDAGGSPYNEQFFGPGTRLTVL.

This clonotype has a handful of counts. The chain carries TRBV12-3 or TRBV12-4 and TRBJ1-2, with D unclear. The CDR3 totals 14 residues. V lost 7 bases, J lost 8 bases, and 20 bases lay in between. CDR3: CASTPGGLPRGYTF. As DNA, the CDR3 is TGTGCCAGCACCCCTGGAGGACTCCCACGGGGCTACACCTTC.